Shown below are 11 T cell receptor beta chains from a single sample sequenced in a study of regulatory T cells in long-lasting Graves disease. Relying on iRepertoire HTBI primers and Arm-PCR of CDR3 regions, the team built TCR beta libraries. TCRdb re-called the multiplex PCR reads with MiXCR, one entry per CDR3 protein. Of around 240,000 distinct CDR3 sequences listed, 18% are singletons. As for time point: newly diagnosed GD, antithyroid drugs for less than 3 months. RNA isolated from PBMCs was used to make the TCR library. The sample was also reused in another study, on T cells in Graves' hyperthyroidism and ophthalmopathy.

The specimen comprised peripheral blood mononuclear cells (PBMCs), sampled at new diagnosis, from a patient treated with antithyroid drugs. Receptors originate from a young woman with Graves disease.

This clonotype has ten or more counts. The V gene is TRBV11-2, the J gene TRBJ1-2, with D possibly matching TRBD1 (5 bases). The V gene lost 6 bases and the J gene lost 7 bases, with 18 bases spanning the gap. This CDR3 region has 14 residues. Germline CDR1 SGHAT, CDR2 FQNNGV. The CDR3 here is CASRPPTGGGGYTF. The DNA for the CDR3 is TGTGCCAGCAGACCCCCCACGGGGGGGGGTGGCTACACCTTC.

This clonotype came up many times. The J gene is TRBJ2-7, the V gene TRBV6-5; either TRBD1 or TRBD2 may fit D (5 bases each). Trimming shortened V by 3 bases and J by 0 bases, and 21 bases separated the two germline ends. The length of the CDR3 is 18 residues. CDR1 and CDR2 from the germline V gene are MNHEY and SVGAGI. CDR3 protein: CASSYNRWGDRSSYEQYF. The CDR3 DNA sequence: TGTGCCAGCAGTTATAACAGGTGGGGAGACAGAAGCTCCTACGAGCAGTACTTC.

This chain links TRBV12-3 or TRBV12-4 with TRBJ2-2, with 7 nucleotides matching TRBD1. Trimming cost V 6 bases and J 7 bases; bases outside gene matches: 8. The CDR3 loop spans 14 amino acids. The CDR3 region is CASRRQGFFGELFF. The DNA for the CDR3 is TGTGCCAGCAGACGACAGGGTTTTTTCGGGGAGCTGTTTTTT.

Many counts were recorded for this clonotype. This sequence joins TRBV2 and TRBJ1-3; D not resolved. The germline V and J ends were trimmed by 0 bases and 4 bases, with 7 bases remaining between them. In germline, CDR1 is SNHLY, CDR2 FYNNEI. CDR3 size: 14 residues. CDR3 in DNA: TGTGCCAGCAGTGAAGCTGCCCCCGGAAACACCATATATTTT. This codes for CASSEAAPGNTIYF.

Many counts were recorded for this clonotype. The chain has TRBV27 and TRBJ1-2, with TRBD1 as a possible D gene (5 bases). The ends were cut back, 5 bases at V and 2 bases at J, with 15 bases in the middle. Looked up from germline, CDR1 is MNHEY and CDR2 is SMNVEV (reference sequence). The CDR3 loop spans 15 amino acids. The CDR3 bases are TGTGCCAGCAGTACCCAGGGACGCGGGAACTATGGCTACACCTTC. Its translation: CASSTQGRGNYGYTF.

The chain employs TRBV7-9 and TRBJ2-2, with 8 bases identical to TRBD1. The V gene end was trimmed by 5 bases and the J gene end by 4 bases; junction bases not matched to a gene: 3. CDR3 length equals 14 residues. CDR1 is SEHNR and CDR2 is FQNEAQ in the germline V gene (reference sequence). CDR3 DNA sequence: TGTGCCAGCAGCCCCCAGGGGGCCACCGGGGAGCTGTTTTTT. Its translation: CASSPQGATGELFF.

Of note for this clonotype: This could be a read error, since a much larger clone is one nucleotide away. J is TRBJ2-1 and V is TRBV20-1, with 13 positions matching TRBD2. The junction had 8 bases not matched to a gene; V was cut back by 1 base and J by 5 bases. Germline V CDR1 and CDR2: DFQATT, SNEGSKA (reference sequence). This CDR3 comprises 17 residues. This CDR3 is CSARVFEGTSGNNEQFF. The CDR3 bases are TGCAGTGCTAGAGTCTTTGAAGGGACTAGCGGGAACAATGAGCAGTTCTTC.

CDR3 sequence reads: CASSRQVGGDEKLFF. In DNA, the CDR3 is TGTGCCAGCAGCCGGCAAGTGGGGGGGGATGAAAAACTGTTTTTT. The chain has TRBV7-2 and TRBJ1-4; TRBD1 is a possible D gene (5 bases). The germline V and J ends were trimmed by 5 bases and 6 bases, with 16 bases remaining between them. CDR1 and CDR2 from the germline V gene are SGHTA and FQGNSA. The CDR3 spans 15 residues.

This clonotype has at least ten counts. The chain employs TRBV5-1 and TRBJ2-3, with 12 positions matching TRBD2. CDR1 and CDR2 from the germline V gene are SGHRS and YFSETQ. The trim removed 2 bases at V and 1 base at J, leaving 8 bases unmatched. The CDR3 runs 18 residues. Here the CDR3 reads CASSLSLAGGRGTDTQYF. The CDR3 DNA reads TGCGCCAGCAGCTTATCCCTAGCGGGGGGGCGAGGCACAGATACGCAGTATTTT. Full variable domain (rest looked up from reference TRBV5-1 and TRBJ2-3): KAGVTQTPRYLIKTRGQQVTLSCSPISGHRSVSWYQQTPGQGLQFLFEYFSETQRNKGNFPGRFSGRQFSNSRSEMNVSTLELGDSALYLCASSLSLAGGRGTDTQYFGPGTRLTVL.

For this clonotype: The germline gene is not matched at one end of the junction; a read error may be the cause. The rearrangement links TRBV19 to TRBJ1-1; D call uncertain. Germline-derived CDR1 and CDR2 are LNHDA and SQIVND (reference sequence). The CDR3 sequence is 16 residues long. The CDR3: CASSPYQPKMNTEAFF. In DNA, the CDR3 is TGTGCCAGTAGTCCGTACCAACCGAAAATGAACACTGAGGCTTTCTTT.

The rearrangement joins TRBV4-1 to TRBJ1-5; no definite D call. CDR1 is MGHRA, CDR2 YSYEKL, per germline. The CDR3 is 15 residues long. The V end was cut by 1 base, the J end by 4 bases, with 11 bases between. The CDR3 region has the DNA TGCGCCAGCAGCCAAGGAGCCTATGAGAATCAGCCCCAGCATTTT. Its translation is CASSQGAYENQPQHF.